This TCR beta chain was profiled in a study of molecular identifiers for immune sequencing clone quantification. Via MiXCR, TCRdb re-called the PCR reads, giving one row per CDR3 protein. The top ten hold around 0.78% of the sample, which has around 460,000 distinct CDR3 sequences, 25% seen once. The CDR3 runs to 13 residues. Germline CDR1 SGHDT, CDR2 YYEEEE. V was clipped by 1 base and J by 3 bases, with 8 bases between them. The rearrangement joins TRBV5-6 to TRBJ2-7, with a weak D call TRBD1 (5 bases). Sequenced: naive CD8+ T cells from blood, with Jurkat cell RNA spiked in. As to subset: FACS-sorted CD8+CD4-CCR7+CD45RA+ naive T cells. The TCR comes from a human donor in good health. Some libraries in this study had Jurkat cell RNA spiked in. The CDR3 DNA follows: TGTGCCAGCAGCTTGACAGGACACTACGAGCAGTACTTC. This sequence encodes CASSLTGHYEQYF.